This is a list of T cell receptor beta chains from one sample in a study of blood T cell repertoires in COVID-19. Libraries were prepared by immunoSEQ multiplex PCR; TCRdb keeps only in-frame clonotypes and omits some of them. The data contain roughly 140,000 clones, 75% to 90% of them singletons. Material for sequencing was peripheral blood. The receptors were gathered from a woman in her 70s with acute or convalescent COVID-19. Both conserved end residues are part of each CDR3. The order of the fields is clone size, D gene, V gene, J gene, CDR3 protein, CDR3 DNA. A D gene is named only where the DNA matches it firmly. Only part of the rows carry a size: once, few, many, or a class if the clone is expanded.

clone_size: -; d_call: TRBD1; v_call: TRBV28; j_call: TRBJ1-2; cdr3_aa: CASSLWTGGDYYGYTF; cdr3_nt: TGTGCCAGCAGTTTATGGACAGGGGGCGATTACTATGGCTACACCTTC
clone_size: -; d_call: -; v_call: TRBV5-1; j_call: TRBJ1-2; cdr3_aa: CASSTLQGGSGYTF; cdr3_nt: TGCGCCAGCAGCACCCTACAGGGCGGTAGTGGCTACACCTTC
clone_size: -; d_call: TRBD1; v_call: TRBV3-1/TRBV3-2; j_call: TRBJ1-1; cdr3_aa: CASRHTGGTEAFF; cdr3_nt: TGTGCCAGCAGGCACACAGGGGGCACTGAAGCTTTCTTT
clone_size: -; d_call: TRBD1; v_call: TRBV7-9; j_call: TRBJ2-5; cdr3_aa: CASSLEQTGQETQYF; cdr3_nt: TGTGCCAGCAGCTTAGAACAGACAGGGCAAGAGACCCAGTACTTC
clone_size: -; d_call: TRBD1; v_call: TRBV2; j_call: TRBJ2-4; cdr3_aa: CASTRGRENIQYF; cdr3_nt: TGTGCCAGCACCAGGGGGCGTGAGAACATTCAGTACTTC
clone_size: few; d_call: -; v_call: TRBV9; j_call: TRBJ1-2; cdr3_aa: CASSVGGLNYGYTF; cdr3_nt: TGTGCCAGCAGCGTAGGTGGGCTTAACTATGGCTACACCTTC
clone_size: once; d_call: -; v_call: TRBV29-1; j_call: TRBJ1-2; cdr3_aa: CSVGGQSSGYTF; cdr3_nt: TGCAGCGTTGGTGGGCAGAGCAGTGGCTACACCTTC
clone_size: once; d_call: TRBD1; v_call: TRBV28; j_call: TRBJ1-5; cdr3_aa: CAGNRDRDLQPQHF; cdr3_nt: TGTGCCGGCAACCGGGACAGGGATTTACAGCCCCAGCATTTT
clone_size: -; d_call: TRBD1; v_call: TRBV19; j_call: TRBJ2-4; cdr3_aa: CASNSPTGVAKNIQYF; cdr3_nt: TGTGCCAGTAATTCCCCGACAGGGGTAGCCAAAAACATTCAGTACTTC
clone_size: -; d_call: TRBD1; v_call: TRBV6-2/TRBV6-3; j_call: TRBJ1-2; cdr3_aa: CASSYKGRQGLHGYTF; cdr3_nt: TGTGCCAGCAGTTACAAGGGGAGACAGGGGTTACATGGCTACACCTTC
clone_size: -; d_call: -; v_call: TRBV4-2; j_call: TRBJ1-5; cdr3_aa: CASSQGAGVNNQPQHF; cdr3_nt: TGTGCCAGCAGCCAAGGAGCAGGGGTCAACAATCAGCCCCAGCATTTT
clone_size: -; d_call: TRBD1; v_call: TRBV11-2; j_call: TRBJ1-3; cdr3_aa: CASSSQGGINTIYF; cdr3_nt: TGTGCCAGCAGCTCACAGGGGGGCATAAACACCATATATTTT
clone_size: -; d_call: TRBD1; v_call: TRBV6-6; j_call: TRBJ1-5; cdr3_aa: CASSHGQGARSNQPQHF; cdr3_nt: TGTGCCAGCAGTCACGGACAGGGGGCGCGGAGCAATCAGCCCCAGCATTTT
clone_size: few; d_call: TRBD1; v_call: TRBV29-1; j_call: TRBJ2-2; cdr3_aa: CSAITGVRTGELFF; cdr3_nt: TGCAGCGCCATTACAGGGGTTCGCACCGGGGAGCTGTTTTTT
clone_size: -; d_call: -; v_call: TRBV21-1; j_call: TRBJ1-6; cdr3_aa: CASTGRKATNSPLHF; cdr3_nt: TGTGCCAGCACGGGGAGGAAAGCGACTAATTCACCCCTCCACTTT
clone_size: -; d_call: TRBD1; v_call: TRBV6-2/TRBV6-3; j_call: TRBJ1-2; cdr3_aa: CASSSQGAYGYTF; cdr3_nt: TGTGCCAGCAGTTCCCAGGGGGCATATGGCTACACCTTC
clone_size: -; d_call: TRBD1; v_call: TRBV10-3; j_call: TRBJ1-1; cdr3_aa: CAISKGNDRGQVGNTEAFF; cdr3_nt: TGTGCCATATCTAAGGGGAACGACAGGGGGCAAGTTGGGAACACTGAAGCTTTCTTT
clone_size: -; d_call: -; v_call: TRBV12-3/TRBV12-4; j_call: TRBJ2-6; cdr3_aa: CASRITGANVLTF; cdr3_nt: TGTGCCAGCAGAATTACTGGGGCCAACGTCCTGACTTTC
clone_size: -; d_call: -; v_call: TRBV9; j_call: TRBJ1-2; cdr3_aa: CASSAGETNYGYTF; cdr3_nt: TGTGCCAGCAGCGCCGGAGAGACTAACTATGGCTACACCTTC
clone_size: -; d_call: TRBD1; v_call: TRBV10-3; j_call: TRBJ2-7; cdr3_aa: CAISDVGTGDSYEQYF; cdr3_nt: TGTGCCATCAGTGATGTAGGGACAGGGGACTCCTACGAGCAGTACTTC
clone_size: -; d_call: -; v_call: TRBV27; j_call: TRBJ1-6; cdr3_aa: CASTVRGDSPLHF; cdr3_nt: TGTGCCAGCACCGTCAGGGGAGATTCACCCCTCCACTTT
clone_size: -; d_call: TRBD1; v_call: TRBV2; j_call: TRBJ1-1; cdr3_aa: CASSARTGLLNTEAFF; cdr3_nt: TGTGCCAGCAGTGCCCGGACAGGGCTTCTGAACACTGAAGCTTTCTTT
clone_size: -; d_call: -; v_call: TRBV19; j_call: TRBJ2-5; cdr3_aa: CASSISPSRETQYF; cdr3_nt: TGTGCCAGTAGTATAAGCCCTAGCAGAGAGACCCAGTACTTC
clone_size: once; d_call: TRBD1; v_call: TRBV4-2; j_call: TRBJ1-1; cdr3_aa: CASSPVPGQGMNTEAFF; cdr3_nt: TGTGCCAGCAGCCCCGTCCCGGGACAGGGGATGAACACTGAAGCTTTCTTT
clone_size: once; d_call: -; v_call: TRBV18; j_call: TRBJ2-1; cdr3_aa: CASSPQGYEQFF; cdr3_nt: TGTGCCAGCTCACCCCAGGGATATGAGCAGTTCTTC
clone_size: -; d_call: TRBD2; v_call: TRBV13; j_call: TRBJ2-1; cdr3_aa: CASSLKGILAGGYNEQFF; cdr3_nt: TGTGCCAGCAGCTTAAAGGGGATCCTAGCGGGGGGATACAATGAGCAGTTCTTC
clone_size: -; d_call: -; v_call: TRBV3-1/TRBV3-2; j_call: TRBJ1-3; cdr3_aa: CASSQTGLGNTIYF; cdr3_nt: TGTGCCAGCAGCCAAACAGGGCTCGGAAACACCATATATTTT
clone_size: -; d_call: -; v_call: TRBV19; j_call: TRBJ1-2; cdr3_aa: CASSPQGYYGYTF; cdr3_nt: TGTGCCAGTAGTCCCCAGGGGTACTATGGCTACACCTTC
clone_size: -; d_call: -; v_call: TRBV23-1; j_call: TRBJ2-5; cdr3_aa: CASSPCFQETQYF; cdr3_nt: TGCGCCAGCAGTCCCTGTTTCCAAGAGACCCAGTACTTC
clone_size: -; d_call: -; v_call: TRBV6-6; j_call: TRBJ2-1; cdr3_aa: CASFPRVVGSYNEQFF; cdr3_nt: TGTGCCAGCTTCCCCCGGGTTGTGGGCTCCTACAATGAGCAGTTCTTC
clone_size: few; d_call: -; v_call: TRBV25-1; j_call: TRBJ1-4; cdr3_aa: CASSEYGGAREKLFF; cdr3_nt: TGTGCCAGCAGTGAATATGGGGGGGCGCGAGAAAAACTGTTTTTT
clone_size: -; d_call: TRBD2; v_call: TRBV7-2; j_call: TRBJ2-4; cdr3_aa: CASSFLLADIQYF; cdr3_nt: TGTGCCAGCAGCTTCCTCCTAGCGGACATTCAGTACTTC
clone_size: -; d_call: -; v_call: TRBV27; j_call: TRBJ1-1; cdr3_aa: CASSPYRDGGTEAFF; cdr3_nt: TGTGCCAGCAGTCCGTACCGGGACGGGGGGACTGAAGCTTTCTTT